This T cell receptor beta chain was found in a study of identical twins. Whole-study findings and limits: These conclusions were based on statistical analysis (cross-sectional, not following the same donors). Among out-of-frame alpha sequences shared by twins, low generation probability occurred in excess.

The trim removed 10 bases at V and 10 bases at J, leaving 6 bases unmatched. Germline V gene sequence: CDR1 MNHEY, CDR2 SVGAGI. The CDR3 is 11 residues long. This clonotype was seen at least ten times. Its antigen is not known. A template switching step contributed a universal primer site, while unique molecular identifiers were present in the cDNA. TCRdb reprocessed the 5' RACE reads via MiXCR and lists one record per CDR3 protein. The sample contains more than 650,000 distinct CDR3 sequences, 5.5% to 6.5% of which appear only once. The chain combines TRBV6-5 with TRBJ2-1; TRBD2 agrees at 8 bases. Sequencing used naive T cells sorted from blood. The source is a man between 18 and 29 years old in good health. CDR3: CATLAGQEQFF. CDR3 nucleotides: TGTGCCACTCTAGCGGGTCAGGAGCAGTTCTTC.